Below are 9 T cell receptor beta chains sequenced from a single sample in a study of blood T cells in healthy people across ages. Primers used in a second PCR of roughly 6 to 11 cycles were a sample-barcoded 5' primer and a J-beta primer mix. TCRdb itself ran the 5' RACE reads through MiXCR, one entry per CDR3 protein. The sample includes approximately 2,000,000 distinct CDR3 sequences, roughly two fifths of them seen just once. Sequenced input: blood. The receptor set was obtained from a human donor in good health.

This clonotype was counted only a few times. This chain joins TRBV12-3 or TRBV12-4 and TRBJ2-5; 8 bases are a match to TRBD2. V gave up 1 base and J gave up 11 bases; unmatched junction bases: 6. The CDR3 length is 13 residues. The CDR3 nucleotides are TGTGCCAGCAGTTTAGTCGGGGGGGAGAGGCAGTACTTC. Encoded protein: CASSLVGGERQYF.

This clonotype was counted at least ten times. Here the CDR3 reads CASNPLAALSYEQYF. The CDR3 nucleotides are TGTGCCAGCAACCCACTAGCGGCCCTATCCTACGAGCAGTACTTC. V is TRBV6-1 and J is TRBJ2-7; the match to TRBD2 covers 8 bases. Looked up from germline, CDR1 is MNHNS and CDR2 is SASEGT. The ends lost 7 bases at V and 1 base at J; junction bases unmatched: 9. The CDR3 totals 15 residues.

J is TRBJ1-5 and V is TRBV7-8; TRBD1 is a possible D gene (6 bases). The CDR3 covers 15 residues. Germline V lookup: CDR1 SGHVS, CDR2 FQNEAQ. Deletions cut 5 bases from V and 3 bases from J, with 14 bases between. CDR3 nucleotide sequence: TGTGCCAGCAGCCTTAACAGGGCCCACAATCAGCCCCAGCATTTT. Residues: CASSLNRAHNQPQHF.

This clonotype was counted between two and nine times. The chain's CDR3 is CASSFLAQNSPLHF. The CDR3 DNA follows: TGTGCCAGCAGCTTCTTGGCACAGAATTCACCCCTCCACTTT. The rearrangement joins TRBV7-2 to TRBJ1-6; unclear D gene. V gave up 3 bases and J gave up 7 bases, with 10 bases separating them. The CDR3 has 14 residues. The germline V gene has CDR1 SGHTA and CDR2 FQGNSA.

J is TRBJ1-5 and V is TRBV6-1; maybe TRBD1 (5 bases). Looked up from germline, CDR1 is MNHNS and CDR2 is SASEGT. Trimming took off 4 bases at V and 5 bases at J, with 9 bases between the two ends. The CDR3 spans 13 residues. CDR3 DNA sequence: TGTGCCAGCAGTGGCAGGGATGATCAGCCCCAGCATTTT. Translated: CASSGRDDQPQHF.

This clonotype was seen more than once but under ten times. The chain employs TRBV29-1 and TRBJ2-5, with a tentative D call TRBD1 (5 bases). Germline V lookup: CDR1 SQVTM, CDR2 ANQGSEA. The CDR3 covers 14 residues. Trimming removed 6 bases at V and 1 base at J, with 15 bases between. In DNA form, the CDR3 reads TGCAGCGTAGCCGACAGACAAGTCCAAGAGACCCAGTACTTC. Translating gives CSVADRQVQETQYF.

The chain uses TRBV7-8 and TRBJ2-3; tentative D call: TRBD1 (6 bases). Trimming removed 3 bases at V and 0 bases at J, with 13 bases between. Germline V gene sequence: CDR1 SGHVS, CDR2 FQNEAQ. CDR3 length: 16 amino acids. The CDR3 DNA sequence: TGTGCCAGCAGCTTTCTGGGGGCCCCTAGCACAGATACGCAGTATTTT. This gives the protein CASSFLGAPSTDTQYF. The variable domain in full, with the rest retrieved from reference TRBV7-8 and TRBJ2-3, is GAGVSQSPRYKVAKRGQDVALRCDPISGHVSLFWYQQALGQGPEFLTYFQNEAQLDKSGLPSDRFFAERPEGSVSTLKIQRTQQEDSAVYLCASSFLGAPSTDTQYFGPGTRLTVL.

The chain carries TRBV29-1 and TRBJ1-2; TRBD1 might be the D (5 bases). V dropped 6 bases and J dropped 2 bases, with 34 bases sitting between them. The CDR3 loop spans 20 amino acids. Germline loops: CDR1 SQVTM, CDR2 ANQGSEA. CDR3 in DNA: TGCAGCGTCGGGGACGGGTTGGCTCAGGGACCTGTAGGGTCGAACTATGGCTACACCTTC. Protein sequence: CSVGDGLAQGPVGSNYGYTF.

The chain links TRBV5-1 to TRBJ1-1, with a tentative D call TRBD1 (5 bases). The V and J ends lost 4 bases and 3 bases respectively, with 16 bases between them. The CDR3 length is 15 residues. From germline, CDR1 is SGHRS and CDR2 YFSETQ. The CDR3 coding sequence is TGCGCCAGCAGCCTCATCATTCAGGGACACACTGAAGCTTTCTTT. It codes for CASSLIIQGHTEAFF.